These 12 T cell receptor beta chains were all obtained from the same sample, sequenced in a study of tumor-infiltrating lymphocytes in primary liver carcinoma. Starting from approximately 470 ng of total RNA, TCR beta cDNA was produced with a primer in the constant region. Slightly modified ARM-PCR with three nested multiplex PCR rounds yielded TCR beta libraries. The first two PCR rounds used TRBV1-TRBV30 primers with a Cbeta primer, roughly 10 cycles each. TCRdb passed the multiplex PCR reads through MiXCR, listing each CDR3 protein once. The sample records about 200,000 distinct CDR3 sequences, less than 70% being singletons. Researchers drew blood RNA from unsorted whole blood and extracted germline DNA as well. Sequencing was carried out using peripheral blood. All receptors come from a woman in her fifties or sixties with primary liver carcinoma and hepatitis B virus infection.

To note about this clonotype: A clone one base away is much larger, so this may be a read error. CDR3 region: CASSFTSVETQYF. Here the CDR3 DNA reads TGTGCCAGCAGCTTCACCAGCGTGGAGACCCAGTACTTC. The chain links TRBV5-4 to TRBJ2-5, with D uncertain. The CDR3 consists of 13 residues. Germline V gene data show CDR1 as SGHNT and CDR2 as YYREEE (reference sequence). The V end was cut by 2 bases, the J end by 5 bases, with 10 bases between.

Notes on this clonotype: An end of the junction differs from the germline gene, which may be a read error. J is TRBJ2-6 and V is TRBV11-1, with 7 nucleotides matching TRBD1. The CDR3 is made up of 19 amino acids. Per germline, CDR1 SGHAT and CDR2 FQDESV (reference sequence). CDR3 DNA: TGTGCCAGCAGCTCATTTCCAGGGGGTAGTAGCTATGGGGCCAACCTCCTGACGTTC. This gives the protein CASSSFPGGSSYGANLLTF. Full variable domain (rest looked up from reference TRBV11-1 and TRBJ2-6): EAEVAQSPRYKITEKSQAVAFWCDPISGHATLYWYRQILGQGPELLVQFQDESVVDDSQLPKDRFSAERLKGVDSTLKIQPAELGDSAMYLCASSSFPGGSSYGANLLTFGAGSRLTVL.

This clonotype has a handful of counts. The rearrangement links TRBV2 to TRBJ1-5; D unresolved. The CDR3 runs 15 residues. Trimming took 8 bases from V and 0 from J, leaving 14 bases between them. The germline V gene has CDR1 SNHLY and CDR2 FYNNEI. The CDR3 protein is CASAPGAYSNQPQHF. CDR3 DNA sequence: TGTGCCAGCGCTCCGGGAGCTTATAGCAATCAGCCCCAGCATTTT.

A remark on this clonotype: Germline and junction disagree at one end, which may indicate a read error. The chain employs TRBV5-1 and TRBJ2-1; no reliable D call. Germline-derived CDR1 and CDR2 are SGHRS and YFSETQ. The CDR3 extends over 14 amino acids. In DNA form, the CDR3 reads TGCGCCAGCAGGGAACTCGGCTCCTACAATGAGCGGTTCTTC. Protein product: CASRELGSYNERFF.

Of note for this clonotype: Sequence at one end of the junction differs from germline and may be a read error. The chain has TRBV19 and TRBJ1-2; 10 positions match TRBD1. Germline V gene sequence: CDR1 LNHDA, CDR2 SQIVND (reference sequence). The CDR3 runs 17 residues. In DNA form, the CDR3 reads TGTGTCAGTAGTGGGGACAGGGGAGTCGTTACGAACTATGGCTACACCTTC. It codes for CVSSGDRGVVTNYGYTF. Looking up the rest from reference TRBV19 and TRBJ1-2 gives the full variable domain: DGGITQSPKYLFRKEGQNVTLSCEQNLNHDAMYWYRQDPGQGLRLIYYSQIVNDFQKGDIAEGYSVSREKKESFPLTVTSAQKNPTAFYLCVSSGDRGVVTNYGYTFGSGTRLTVV.

As regards this clonotype: Sequence at one end of the junction differs from germline and may be a read error. The V call is TRBV11-2, the J call TRBJ2-5; 10 bases are a match to TRBD2. CDR1 is SGHAT and CDR2 is FQNNGV in the germline V gene. This CDR3 has 14 amino acids. Here the CDR3 DNA reads TGTACCAGCAGCTCCACCAAGCGGGAGGGAACCCAGTACTTC. This translates into CTSSSTKREGTQYF.

This clonotype was observed a handful of times. This chain joins TRBV5-1 and TRBJ2-5; D gene uncertain. This CDR3 region has 13 residues. Trimming took off 4 bases at V and 4 bases at J, with 11 bases between the two ends. Germline V CDR1 and CDR2: SGHRS, YFSETQ. The chain's CDR3 is CASSRRPAETQYF. For the CDR3, the DNA is TGCGCCAGCAGCAGAAGGCCGGCAGAGACCCAGTACTTC.

Notes on this clonotype: This sequence may be a read error, since a much larger clone differs from it by one base. V and J are TRBV12-3 or TRBV12-4 and TRBJ1-1; no clear D. Trimming took off 2 bases at V and 2 bases at J, with 6 bases between the two ends. The CDR3 extends over 13 amino acids. The CDR3 region has the DNA TGTGCCAGCAGTTTACTGGCAAACACTGAAGCTTTCTTT. This codes for CASSLLANTEAFF.

As for this clonotype: The junction differs from germline at one of its ends, possibly a read error. The CDR3 here is CASSLKTVRETHYF. In DNA, the CDR3 is TGTGCCAGCAGCCTTAAGACAGTACGAGAGACCCACTACTTC. V is TRBV11-2 and J is TRBJ2-5, with D possibly being TRBD1 (5 bases). Germline CDR1 and CDR2: SGHAT and FQNNGV. The CDR3 length is 14 residues.

Of note for this clonotype: Sequence at one end of the junction differs from germline and may be a read error. V and J are TRBV6-5 and TRBJ2-2; D possibly uses TRBD1 or TRBD2 (5 bases each). The germline gives CDR1 MNHEY, CDR2 SVGAGI. CDR3 length: 13 amino acids. CDR3 bases: TGTGCCAGCAGTGGGGGTGCCACCCGGGAGCTGTTTTTT. Translating it yields CASSGGATRELFF.

This clonotype was seen at least ten times. V usage is TRBV11-2 and J usage is TRBJ2-3, with D perhaps matching TRBD1 or TRBD2 (6 bases each). The CDR3 extends over 16 amino acids. Germline V lookup: CDR1 SGHAT, CDR2 FQNNGV. Trimming removed 5 bases from V and 6 bases from J, with 21 bases in between. The CDR3, as DNA: TGTGCCAGCAGCCGGGGGATGGAGGGGGATAGGGATACGCAGTATTTT. Translated: CASSRGMEGDRDTQYF.

This sequence joins TRBV11-2 and TRBJ2-2; D is undetermined. Per the germline V gene, CDR1 is SGHAT and CDR2 is FQNNGV. V was trimmed by 1 base and J by 7 bases, leaving 19 bases between them. The CDR3 extends over 17 amino acids. The CDR3 DNA follows: TGTGCCAGCAGCTTAGGGCAAGCAGGAGTGCGCATCGGGGAGCTGTTTTTT. Encoded protein: CASSLGQAGVRIGELFF.